A single sample gave rise to the 9 T cell receptor beta chains below, sequenced in a study of Tregs in tolerant kidney transplant recipients. This table comes from immunoSEQ multiplex PCR, and its TCRdb copy is limited to in-frame clones, with some not included. The sample contains tens of thousands of clones, 80% to 90% of which appear only once. The source material was Tregs from blood, sampled before the transplant. The receptor set was obtained from a human donor who received a combined kidney and bone marrow transplant.

The sample holds one count of this clone. V is TRBV29-1 and J is TRBJ1-4; no definite D call. Looked up from germline, CDR1 is SQVTM and CDR2 is ANQGSEA. The CDR3 spans 16 residues. Trimming stripped 0 bases from V and 0 bases from J, with 11 bases between. In DNA form, the CDR3 reads TGCAGCGTTGAAGAAGCGGGGTTTGCAACTAATGAAAAACTGTTTTTT. Its protein is CSVEEAGFATNEKLFF.

The gene calls are TRBV19 and TRBJ2-2; 7 bases match TRBD1. V was clipped by 3 bases and J by 3 bases; unmatched bases: 4. CDR1 is LNHDA, CDR2 SQIVND, per germline (reference sequence). This CDR3 region has 15 residues. In DNA form, the CDR3 reads TGTGCCAGTAGTATGACAGGGAGCCACACCGGGGAGCTGTTTTTT. Protein: CASSMTGSHTGELFF.

The rearrangement uses TRBV5-1 and TRBJ2-7; no firm D call. CDR1 SGHRS and CDR2 YFSETQ come from the germline V gene. V gave up 1 base and J gave up 0 bases, with 11 bases separating them. This CDR3 region has 15 residues. CDR3 residues: CASSLLGPISYEQYF. The CDR3 nucleotides are TGCGCCAGCAGCTTGTTAGGACCTATCTCCTACGAGCAGTACTTC. Full variable domain (rest looked up from reference TRBV5-1 and TRBJ2-7): KAGVTQTPRYLIKTRGQQVTLSCSPISGHRSVSWYQQTPGQGLQFLFEYFSETQRNKGNFPGRFSGRQFSNSRSEMNVSTLELGDSALYLCASSLLGPISYEQYFGPGTRLTVT.

CDR3 bases: TGTGCCAGCAGTTACTTGGGCCTTCGCCCTTTCACCTTC. Translating it yields CASSYLGLRPFTF. The chain is built from TRBV6-6 and TRBJ1-2; no reliable D call. The germline V gene encodes CDR1 MNHNY and CDR2 SVGAGI (reference sequence). CDR3 size: 13 residues. The V end was cut by 1 base, the J end by 13 bases, with 16 bases between.

The J gene is TRBJ1-1, the V gene TRBV30, with D possibly TRBD1 on 5 matching bases. The length of the CDR3 is 13 residues. In germline, CDR1 is GTSNPN, CDR2 SVGIG (reference sequence). V shed 2 bases and J shed 0 bases, with 7 bases lying between them. The CDR3 DNA is TGTGCCTGGAGTACACAGGTGAACACTGAAGCTTTCTTT. Residues: CAWSTQVNTEAFF.

This chain uses TRBV2 with TRBJ1-1; D is unresolved. The CDR3 has 12 amino acids. Germline CDR1 is SNHLY and CDR2 is FYNNEI. Trimming shortened V by 7 bases and J by 7 bases, and 13 bases separated the two germline ends. The CDR3 here is CASTPSGSEAFF. CDR3 in DNA: TGTGCCAGCACCCCGAGCGGGAGTGAAGCTTTCTTT.

As concerns this clone: A read error may account for a junction end that differs from germline. This sample also contains other DNA sequences that code for the same CDR3. The chain recombines TRBV11-2 with TRBJ1-1; D is ambiguous. CDR1 SGHAT and CDR2 FQNNGV come from the germline V gene. The CDR3 covers 14 residues. CDR3 DNA sequence: TGCGCCAGCAGCTTAGACGTTTTGAGCACTGAAGCTTTCTTT. As protein: CASSLDVLSTEAFF.

The chain employs TRBV11-2 and TRBJ1-1, with D perhaps matching TRBD1 (5 bases). The CDR3 runs to 13 residues. Germline CDR1 reads SGHAT; CDR2 reads FQNNGV. V was clipped by 6 bases and J by 1 base, with 9 bases between them. CDR3 sequence (DNA): TGTGCCAGCAGTCAACAGGAGAACACTGAAGCTTTCTTT. Amino acid sequence: CASSQQENTEAFF.

This clone was counted a few times. The V and J genes are TRBV7-2 and TRBJ1-2, with D hard to call. Germline CDR1 and CDR2: SGHTA and FQGNSA. The CDR3 has 14 amino acids. Trimming left V 0 bases short and J 4 bases short, with 9 bases between. CDR3 nucleotides: TGTGCCAGCAGCTTAGCTCCCGGCGGCTATGGCTACACCTTC. It specifies CASSLAPGGYGYTF.